This T cell receptor (beta chain) was profiled in a study of blood T cell repertoires in COVID-19. Overall study context: Samples representing acute and convalescent COVID-19 were sourced from the United States, Italy and Spain. Nucleic acid was either cDNA or gDNA, and it came from T cells, B-cell-depleted T cells, or PBMCs.

CDR3 length: 14 residues. Germline CDR1 reads GTSNPN; CDR2 reads SVGIG (reference sequence). Deletions cut 2 bases from V and 2 bases from J, with 10 bases between. In the authors' methods: Cell counts per sample came from amplifying reference gene primers. Sequenced by immunoSEQ multiplex PCR; TCRdb stores in-frame clones only, minus some. Clonal size and the V and J genes are those of that table, whereas D and trimming came from the DNA. This sample yields about 80,000 clones, of which around 88% are seen a single time; 5.5% to 7.5% belongs to the top ten. The sequence came from an elderly woman with acute or convalescent COVID-19. The sample comprised peripheral blood. The V and J genes are TRBV30 and TRBJ1-5, with D possibly TRBD1 on 5 matching bases. DNA for the CDR3: TGTGCCTGGAGTATGGGGGGAGGCAATCAGCCCCAGCATTTT. This gives the protein CAWSMGGGNQPQHF.